One and the same sample provided the 32 T cell receptor beta chains below, sequenced in a study of shared clonotypes between healthy human individuals. TCRdb's table, derived via immunoSEQ multiplex PCR, lists solely in-frame clones and lacks some. In the table there are approximately 590,000 clones, around 95% of which are singletons. Naive CD8 cells, CD45RO-negative and positively selected for CCR7, excluded terminally differentiated effector memory CD45RA+ cells. Sequenced input: naive CD8+ T cells sorted from blood. The source is a woman between 25 and 40 years old in good health.

V usage is TRBV7-9 and J usage is TRBJ1-3; no definite D call. There are 15 residues in the CDR3. The ends were cut back, 5 bases at V and 2 bases at J, with 13 bases in the middle. Germline CDR1 SEHNR, CDR2 FQNEAQ (reference sequence). The CDR3 loop reads CASSEPRGTGNTIYF. DNA of the CDR3: TGTGCCAGCAGCGAACCCCGCGGAACTGGAAACACCATATATTTT.

The chain uses TRBV19 and TRBJ2-7; TRBD2 matches 11 bases. The germline CDR1 and CDR2 sequences are LNHDA and SQIVND (reference sequence). The CDR3 loop spans 13 amino acids. This CDR3 is CGSSGRASWEQYF. CDR3 nucleotide sequence: TGTGGGAGTAGCGGGAGGGCCTCTTGGGAGCAGTACTTC.

This clone is a singleton in its sample. J is TRBJ1-4 and V is TRBV4-1; perhaps TRBD1 as D (5 bases). This CDR3 spans 19 amino acids. The ends were cut back, 3 bases at V and 0 bases at J, with 20 bases in the middle. CDR1 MGHRA and CDR2 YSYEKL come from the germline V gene. The CDR3 spells CASSHTDLGRQTTNEKLFF. The DNA of the CDR3 is TGCGCCAGCAGCCATACTGACCTGGGACGGCAGACAACTAATGAAAAACTGTTTTTT.

This chain uses TRBV7-9 with TRBJ2-7, with D possibly being TRBD2 (5 bases). Per the germline V gene, CDR1 is SEHNR and CDR2 is FQNEAQ (reference sequence). The CDR3 is made up of 13 amino acids. V dropped 5 bases and J dropped 6 bases, with 14 bases sitting between them. CDR3 sequence: CASSTLGRVEQYF. CDR3 bases: TGTGCCAGCAGCACTCTAGGGCGGGTCGAGCAGTACTTC.

The chain uses TRBV7-2 and TRBJ2-7; TRBD1 agrees at 7 bases. The CDR3 has 12 amino acids. CDR1 and CDR2 (germline): SGHTA, FQGNSA. V was clipped by 11 bases and J by 3 bases; unmatched bases: 7. In nucleotides, the CDR3 is TGTGCCCTAGGGGGCCCGAACTACGAGCAGTACTTC. Residues: CALGGPNYEQYF.

In its sample, this clone was seen once. The chain links TRBV13 to TRBJ2-2; D gene uncertain. Germline CDR1 reads PRHDT; CDR2 reads FYEKMQ (reference sequence). CDR3 size: 12 residues. Trimming left V 5 bases short and J 7 bases short, with 8 bases between. The chain's CDR3 is CASSPLNGELFF. CDR3 DNA: TGTGCCAGCAGCCCCCTTAACGGGGAGCTGTTTTTT.

This chain links TRBV9 with TRBJ2-7; the match to TRBD2 covers 12 bases. In germline, CDR1 is SGDLS, CDR2 YYNGEE. This CDR3 is 15 amino acids long. The V segment lost 3 bases and the J segment 6 bases; nucleotides outside the gene matches: 7. The CDR3, as DNA: TGTGCCAGCAGCGCAGGGACTAGCGGGTCCGTCGAGCAGTACTTC. Its protein is CASSAGTSGSVEQYF.

This chain links TRBV14 with TRBJ2-1; D is possibly TRBD2 (6 bases). Germline CDR1 reads SGHDN; CDR2 reads FVKESK. V was pared by 0 bases and J by 6 bases, with 12 bases between. The CDR3 contains 15 residues. CDR3 DNA sequence: TGTGCCAGCAGCCAAGATCACGGGAGTCTCAATGAGCAGTTCTTC. The encoded protein is CASSQDHGSLNEQFF.

This chain connects TRBV7-2 to TRBJ2-7; perhaps D is TRBD1 or TRBD2 (7 bases each). The CDR3 extends over 14 amino acids. The germline V gene encodes CDR1 SGHTA and CDR2 FQGNSA. Trimming stripped 5 bases from V and 1 base from J, with 12 bases between. The CDR3, as DNA: TGTGCCAGCAGCCCAGGGGGGGCATCCTACGAGCAGTACTTC. This gives the protein CASSPGGASYEQYF. Together with reference TRBV7-2 and TRBJ2-7, the CDR3 gives the full variable domain: GAGVSQSPSNKVTEKGKDVELRCDPISGHTALYWYRQSLGQGLEFLIYFQGNSAPDKSGLPSDRFSAERTGGSVSTLTIQRTQQEDSAVYLCASSPGGASYEQYFGPGTRLTVT.

The genes are TRBV4-1 and TRBJ2-2, with D tentatively TRBD2 (6 bases). V was cut by 1 base and J by 4 bases, with 10 bases left in between. The CDR3 contains 15 residues. Germline loops: CDR1 MGHRA, CDR2 YSYEKL. CDR3 in amino acids: CASSQGGSGTGELFF. The CDR3 DNA follows: TGCGCCAGCAGCCAAGGAGGTAGCGGCACCGGGGAGCTGTTTTTT.

V and J are TRBV29-1 and TRBJ2-1, with D unresolved. The CDR3 is 13 residues long. Germline lookup yields CDR1 SQVTM and CDR2 ANQGSEA. With 4 bases removed from V and 1 base from J, the gap between germline ends came to 8 bases. For the CDR3, the DNA is TGCAGCGTTGTCTTGGTTTCCTACAATGAGCAGTTCTTC. Amino acid sequence: CSVVLVSYNEQFF.

The chain combines TRBV28 with TRBJ1-2; 9 bases are shared with TRBD1. The CDR3 sequence is 14 residues long. V lost 5 bases to trimming and J lost 8 bases; unmatched junction nucleotides: 9. Germline V gene data show CDR1 as MDHEN and CDR2 as SYDVKM. CDR3 region: CASSRTGTGLGYTF. The DNA for the CDR3 is TGTGCCAGCAGTCGCACCGGGACAGGGTTGGGCTACACCTTC.

V gene TRBV6-4 combines with J gene TRBJ2-1; D is unresolved. V was clipped by 2 bases and J by 4 bases, with 6 bases between them. This CDR3 comprises 13 residues. The germline V gene encodes CDR1 MRHNA and CDR2 SNTAGT. CDR3 bases: TGTGCCAGCAGTGACGGCCGATACAATGAGCAGTTCTTC. Amino acids: CASSDGRYNEQFF.

The chain employs TRBV7-8 and TRBJ2-1, with D perhaps matching TRBD1 (6 bases). The CDR3 totals 15 residues. Germline loops: CDR1 SGHVS, CDR2 FQNEAQ. Trimming removed 1 base from V and 5 bases from J, with 12 bases in between. For the CDR3, the DNA is TGTGCCAGCAGCTTAGGGGGGCTACGGGACAATGAGCAGTTCTTC. Translating it yields CASSLGGLRDNEQFF.

This chain connects TRBV25-1 to TRBJ2-3; possible D gene TRBD2, 6 bases. This CDR3 spans 13 amino acids. Germline V gene lookup returns CDR1 MGHDK and CDR2 SYGVNS. V lost 4 bases and J 4 bases, leaving 9 bases between the germline ends. CDR3 bases: TGTGCCAGCAGTGTCGGGAGCTCAGATACGCAGTATTTT. Its translation is CASSVGSSDTQYF.

This clone was seen only once. J is TRBJ2-1 and V is TRBV7-2; D ambiguous. Germline-derived CDR1 and CDR2 are SGHTA and FQGNSA. Trimming cost V 3 bases and J 4 bases, with 7 bases left between them. The CDR3 totals 13 residues. Here the CDR3 DNA reads TGTGCCAGCAGCTTCTCCGAATACAATGAGCAGTTCTTC. Protein sequence: CASSFSEYNEQFF.

This chain connects TRBV10-2 to TRBJ2-1, with 9 bases fitting TRBD2. The ends lost 11 bases at V and 4 bases at J; junction bases unmatched: 9. The CDR3 loop spans 14 amino acids. Germline V gene data show CDR1 as WSHSY and CDR2 as SAAADI. The CDR3: CASEGGREYNEQFF. CDR3 DNA: TGCGCCTCCGAGGGCGGGAGGGAGTACAATGAGCAGTTCTTC.

The rearrangement uses TRBV7-9 and TRBJ2-2; D might be TRBD1 or TRBD2, each matching 5 bases. The V end was cut by 0 bases, the J end by 7 bases, with 12 bases between. CDR1 and CDR2 (germline): SEHNR, FQNEAQ (reference sequence). The CDR3 has 15 amino acids. The CDR3 region is CASSLARGASGELFF. The CDR3 DNA is TGTGCCAGCAGCTTAGCACGAGGGGCGAGCGGGGAGCTGTTTTTT.

The rearrangement joins TRBV11-2 to TRBJ2-5; 7 nucleotides align to TRBD2. Losses at the gene ends were 0 bases for V and 3 bases for J; bases not matched to a gene: 4. The CDR3 runs 15 residues. The germline V gene encodes CDR1 SGHAT and CDR2 FQNNGV. In nucleotides, the CDR3 is TGTGCCAGCAGCTTAGATTTTGGACTAGAAGAGACCCAGTACTTC. It is translated as CASSLDFGLEETQYF.

V and J are TRBV28 and TRBJ1-5, with no clear D. V lost 7 bases, J lost 4 bases, and 14 bases lay in between. In germline, CDR1 is MDHEN, CDR2 SYDVKM. This CDR3 region has 14 residues. CDR3 region: CASKTLGVNQPQHF. CDR3 nucleotide sequence: TGTGCCAGCAAGACCCTCGGAGTAAATCAGCCCCAGCATTTT.

DNA for the CDR3: TGTGCCAGCAGCCCCCAATTGGATACGCAGTATTTT. Amino acid sequence: CASSPQLDTQYF. The chain combines TRBV2 with TRBJ2-3; D remains ambiguous. CDR3 length: 12 amino acids. Germline V gene lookup returns CDR1 SNHLY and CDR2 FYNNEI. Trimming removed 6 bases at V and 6 bases at J, with 10 bases between.

The V call is TRBV28, the J call TRBJ2-1, with TRBD1 matching over 7 bases. The V segment lost 6 bases and the J segment 3 bases; nucleotides outside the gene matches: 14. Germline V gene sequence: CDR1 MDHEN, CDR2 SYDVKM. This CDR3 is built from 17 residues. CDR3 bases: TGTGCCAGCAGCACGACCGGGACAGCAACTAACTACAATGAGCAGTTCTTC. Translated, it gives CASSTTGTATNYNEQFF.

The chain joins TRBV7-6 to TRBJ2-7; D is unclear. CDR1 is SGHVS and CDR2 is FNYEAQ in the germline V gene. The length of the CDR3 is 14 residues. V was cut by 1 base and J by 3 bases, with 10 bases left in between. The chain's CDR3 is CASSLVGDIYEQYF. As DNA, the CDR3 is TGTGCCAGCAGCTTAGTTGGGGATATCTACGAGCAGTACTTC.

This chain uses TRBV16 with TRBJ2-1, with a possible D match to TRBD1 (6 bases). Germline V lookup: CDR1 KGHSY, CDR2 FQNENV. This CDR3 is built from 14 residues. V was cut by 4 bases and J by 6 bases, with 13 bases left in between. The CDR3, as DNA: TGTGCCAGCAGCCTGAGATCACAGGGCAATGAGCAGTTCTTC. Translation gives CASSLRSQGNEQFF.

V and J are TRBV16 and TRBJ2-7, with a possible D match to TRBD2 (5 bases). Germline-derived CDR1 and CDR2 are KGHSY and FQNENV. This CDR3 is built from 13 residues. The V end lost 2 bases, the J end lost 7 bases, and 12 bases lay between the germline ends. The CDR3 loop reads CASSQRTRGEQYF. CDR3 DNA sequence: TGTGCCAGCAGCCAACGGACGCGCGGGGAGCAGTACTTC.

In DNA form, the CDR3 reads TGTGCCAGCAGTTGGGACAGGGATCTTAATGAGCAGTTCTTC. Residues: CASSWDRDLNEQFF. This sequence joins TRBV28 and TRBJ2-1; TRBD1 aligns across 9 bases. This CDR3 contains 14 residues. Germline V CDR1 and CDR2: MDHEN, SYDVKM. V was pared by 4 bases and J by 7 bases, with 5 bases of the junction left unmatched.

V and J are TRBV4-1 and TRBJ2-2; D could derive from TRBD1 or TRBD2 (5 bases each). Trimming removed 0 bases from V and 6 bases from J, with 14 bases in between. The germline V gene encodes CDR1 MGHRA and CDR2 YSYEKL. The CDR3 length is 16 residues. The CDR3 DNA sequence: TGCGCCAGCAGCCAAGAGGCTCGAAGGGACGCCGGGGAGCTGTTTTTT. Its translation: CASSQEARRDAGELFF.

The chain is built from TRBV19 and TRBJ1-2; the D gene is possibly TRBD1 (6 bases). V lost 7 bases, J lost 6 bases, and 18 bases lay in between. CDR1 is LNHDA, CDR2 SQIVND, per germline (reference sequence). The CDR3 loop spans 14 amino acids. The CDR3 region is CASTSKGGYDGYTF. The CDR3 DNA follows: TGTGCCAGTACCTCGAAGGGGGGATATGATGGCTACACCTTC.

The chain combines TRBV19 with TRBJ2-7; 7 nucleotides match TRBD2. The CDR3 length is 15 residues. The trim removed 5 bases at V and 2 bases at J, leaving 9 bases unmatched. Germline CDR1 reads LNHDA; CDR2 reads SQIVND (reference sequence). Here the CDR3 reads CASSSPVAGAYEQYF. The CDR3 DNA reads TGTGCCAGTAGTTCCCCCGTGGCGGGGGCCTACGAGCAGTACTTC. The whole variable domain, filled in from reference TRBV19 and TRBJ2-7, reads DGGITQSPKYLFRKEGQNVTLSCEQNLNHDAMYWYRQDPGQGLRLIYYSQIVNDFQKGDIAEGYSVSREKKESFPLTVTSAQKNPTAFYLCASSSPVAGAYEQYFGPGTRLTVT.

The V gene is TRBV28, the J gene TRBJ2-1, with 9 bases lining up with TRBD1. This CDR3 is 16 amino acids long. Germline CDR1 MDHEN, CDR2 SYDVKM. V was clipped by 6 bases and J by 4 bases; unmatched bases: 10. In DNA form, the CDR3 reads TGTGCCAGCAGAGCCGACAGGGGGAATTATTACAATGAGCAGTTCTTC. Its translation is CASRADRGNYYNEQFF. Looking up the rest from reference TRBV28 and TRBJ2-1 gives the full variable domain: DVKVTQSSRYLVKRTGEKVFLECVQDMDHENMFWYRQDPGLGLRLIYFSYDVKMKEKGDIPEGYSVSREKKERFSLILESASTNQTSMYLCASRADRGNYYNEQFFGPGTRLTVL.

The sample holds one count of this clone. The J gene is TRBJ2-7, the V gene TRBV5-1, with a possible D match to TRBD2 (6 bases). V lost 0 bases to trimming and J lost 0 bases, with 13 bases between them. Germline CDR1 is SGHRS and CDR2 is YFSETQ. The CDR3 loop spans 16 amino acids. CDR3: CASSLAGQDYSYEQYF. CDR3 nucleotides: TGCGCCAGCAGCTTGGCCGGGCAGGACTACTCCTACGAGCAGTACTTC. The full variable domain, with the rest looked up from reference TRBV5-1 and TRBJ2-7, is KAGVTQTPRYLIKTRGQQVTLSCSPISGHRSVSWYQQTPGQGLQFLFEYFSETQRNKGNFPGRFSGRQFSNSRSEMNVSTLELGDSALYLCASSLAGQDYSYEQYFGPGTRLTVT.

As to this clone: An end of the junction does not agree with germline; a read error may underlie this. In DNA, the CDR3 is TGCGCCCGCAGCAGACCAGGGGAAGCGGATGGCTACACCTTC. It yields the protein CARSRPGEADGYTF. The V call is TRBV5-1, the J call TRBJ1-2, with a possible D match to TRBD1 (6 bases). The CDR3 has 14 amino acids. Germline V lookup: CDR1 SGHRS, CDR2 YFSETQ.